This paragraph reports one T cell receptor beta chain. No antigen is known for it. PCR was performed using 60 Vbeta and 13 Jbeta primers. The assay was immunoSEQ multiplex PCR, and TCRdb's table has in-frame clones only and misses some. The table shows some 120,000 clones, with approximately 80% occurring only once. This sample is drawn from a study of cytomegalovirus exposure and HLA in healthy donors. General study points: In a later analysis, TCR association rates varied by HLA locus: DRB1 most, HLA-C fewest. Testing in vitro showed a few CMV-associated chains specific for CMV antigens.

This CDR3 has 14 residues. The germline CDR1 and CDR2 sequences are SEHNR and FQNEAQ (reference sequence). The junction had 10 bases not matched to a gene; V was cut back by 5 bases and J by 8 bases. This chain connects TRBV7-9 to TRBJ1-2; 8 nucleotides align to TRBD1. The sequenced material came from PBMCs. The source is a young man in good health and CMV-seronegative. The CDR3 DNA reads as TGTGCCAGCAGCACACCGGGACAGGAGAACGGCTACACCTTC. Amino acid sequence: CASSTPGQENGYTF.